This T cell receptor beta chain came from a study of blood T cell repertoires in COVID-19. Germline CDR1 reads SEHNR; CDR2 reads FQNEAQ (reference sequence). CDR3 size: 14 residues. V lost 4 bases and J lost 3, with 13 bases in between. Some clones are missing from TCRdb's copy, which holds only in-frame ones; the method was immunoSEQ multiplex PCR. The sample has roughly 300,000 clones, around 84% seen once. Self-reported history from a screening survey and questionnaire set each donor's cohort. This clone was observed once. V and J are TRBV7-9 and TRBJ2-7; D unresolved. The clonotype was recovered from a man aged 30 to 45 who had recovered from COVID-19. Sequenced material: PBMCs or T cells enriched from blood (not recorded which). The CDR3 coding sequence is TGTGCCAGCAGCTCAGCCGAGACATACTACGAGCAGTACTTC. Encoded protein: CASSSAETYYEQYF.